The 27 T cell receptor beta chains in this list originate from one sample, sequenced in a study of blood T cell repertoires in COVID-19. The assay was immunoSEQ multiplex PCR, and TCRdb's table has in-frame clones only and misses some. The sample records tens of thousands of clones, approximately 90% being singletons. Sequences were obtained from peripheral blood. All receptors come from a man aged 45 to 65 with active COVID-19.

The rearrangement links TRBV18 to TRBJ2-5, with 8 bases fitting TRBD2. Per germline, CDR1 KGHSH and CDR2 LQKENI. This CDR3 spans 15 amino acids. V lost 0 bases, J lost 5 bases, and 5 bases stayed unmatched. CDR3 protein: CASSPPITGGETQYF. The CDR3, as DNA: TGTGCCAGCTCACCACCAATTACGGGAGGGGAGACCCAGTACTTC.

V is TRBV3-1 (or the pseudogene TRBV3-2) and J is TRBJ2-4; D is unresolved. CDR1 and CDR2 from the germline V gene are LGHDT and YNNKEL (reference sequence). V was clipped by 0 bases and J by 0 bases, with 9 bases between them. This CDR3 has 16 amino acids. The CDR3: CASSQDPNPAKNIQYF. CDR3 coding DNA: TGTGCCAGCAGCCAAGACCCTAACCCAGCCAAAAACATTCAGTACTTC.

J is TRBJ2-7 and V is TRBV9; 8 bases are shared with TRBD2. The V gene's germline CDR1 is SGDLS and CDR2 YYNGEE. V shed 3 bases and J 1 base; nucleotides not matched to a gene: 3. The CDR3 consists of 14 residues. The CDR3 loop is CASSESGSSYEQYF. CDR3 nucleotide sequence: TGTGCCAGCAGCGAGAGCGGGAGTTCCTACGAGCAGTACTTC.

This chain connects TRBV3-1 (or the pseudogene TRBV3-2) to TRBJ2-1; no clear D. Trimming left V 5 bases short and J 2 bases short, with 16 bases between. Germline V gene data show CDR1 as LGHDT and CDR2 as YNNKEL (reference sequence). The CDR3 has 16 residues. The CDR3 region has the DNA TGTGCCAGCAGCTCCCGGTCAGGTTTAGCCTACAATGAGCAGTTCTTC. As protein: CASSSRSGLAYNEQFF.

The sample holds one count of this clone. This sequence joins TRBV7-9 and TRBJ2-3; D is uncertain. The CDR3 sequence is 14 residues long. Germline lookup yields CDR1 SEHNR and CDR2 FQNEAQ (reference sequence). V was pared by 6 bases and J by 0 bases, with 10 bases between. The CDR3 sequence is CASSFSGSTDTQYF. The CDR3 DNA reads TGTGCCAGCAGTTTCTCCGGTAGCACAGATACGCAGTATTTT.

The chain recombines TRBV6-5 with TRBJ2-7, with D possibly TRBD2 on 6 matching bases. V dropped 8 bases and J dropped 3 bases, with 8 bases sitting between them. The CDR3 contains 11 residues. Germline V gene data show CDR1 as MNHEY and CDR2 as SVGAGI. DNA for the CDR3: TGTGCCAGCGGAGGGAGCTACGAGCAGTACTTC. Its protein product is CASGGSYEQYF.

The chain recombines TRBV10-3 with TRBJ2-1; 10 bases align to TRBD2. The V gene's germline CDR1 is ENHRY and CDR2 SYGVKD. This CDR3 has 14 residues. Trimming took 3 bases from V and 7 from J; bases not matched to a gene: 3. This CDR3 reads CAISDQGLANEQFF. CDR3 DNA: TGTGCCATCAGTGATCAGGGACTAGCGAATGAGCAGTTCTTC.

The rearrangement joins TRBV18 to TRBJ1-1; 8 bases are a match to TRBD1. Germline-derived CDR1 and CDR2 are KGHSH and LQKENI. V dropped 3 bases and J dropped 4; count of bases not matched to a gene: 4. This CDR3 region has 14 residues. CDR3 coding DNA: TGTGCCAGCTCACCGACAGGGGCGGGCACTGAAGCTTTCTTT. The encoded protein is CASSPTGAGTEAFF.

This chain joins TRBV29-1 and TRBJ1-2; 7 bases line up with TRBD1. Germline lookup yields CDR1 SQVTM and CDR2 ANQGSEA. Trimming removed 5 bases from V and 5 bases from J; junction bases left unmatched: 8. This CDR3 is built from 13 residues. This CDR3 reads CSVSSRGPYGYTF. DNA for the CDR3: TGCAGCGTTTCAAGTAGGGGGCCGTATGGCTACACCTTC.

In this sample, this clone turned up once. This chain joins TRBV20-1 and TRBJ2-4, with D possibly TRBD1 on 6 matching bases. V shed 4 bases and J shed 9 bases, with 10 bases lying between them. This CDR3 spans 11 amino acids. Germline assignment: CDR1 DFQATT and CDR2 SNEGSKA (reference sequence). CDR3 sequence reads: CSANRVGIQYF. The DNA of the CDR3 is TGCAGTGCTAACAGGGTAGGCATTCAGTACTTC.

The V call is TRBV27, the J call TRBJ2-3, with D maybe TRBD2 (6 bases). From germline, CDR1 is MNHEY and CDR2 SMNVEV (reference sequence). The CDR3 extends over 14 amino acids. Trimming removed 2 bases at V and 1 base at J, with 7 bases between. The CDR3 is CASSLSGRTDTQYF. In DNA form, the CDR3 reads TGTGCCAGCAGTTTAAGCGGGCGCACAGATACGCAGTATTTT.

The V gene is TRBV6-5, the J gene TRBJ1-2; TRBD1 aligns across 8 bases. In germline, CDR1 is MNHEY, CDR2 SVGAGI. The CDR3 spans 13 residues. V dropped 6 bases and J dropped 11; count of bases not matched to a gene: 11. Here the CDR3 DNA reads TGTGCCAGCAGCTATGACAGGGGCTGGGGGTACACCTTC. It yields the protein CASSYDRGWGYTF.

This sequence joins TRBV6-6 and TRBJ2-1, with 9 bases identical to TRBD2. The CDR3 length is 16 residues. The germline V gene has CDR1 MNHNY and CDR2 SVGAGI (reference sequence). V gave up 7 bases and J gave up 7 bases; unmatched junction bases: 14. CDR3 sequence: CASNLQPGLARNEQFF. Written as DNA, the CDR3 is TGTGCCAGCAACCTACAACCGGGACTAGCTCGGAATGAGCAGTTCTTC.

This chain uses TRBV2 with TRBJ2-5; D gene uncertain. This CDR3 comprises 13 residues. CDR1 and CDR2 from the germline V gene are SNHLY and FYNNEI. Trimming cost V 7 bases and J 5 bases, with 14 bases left between them. The CDR3 here is CASKLEDGETQYF. The CDR3 region has the DNA TGTGCCAGCAAATTGGAAGACGGGGAGACCCAGTACTTC.

This rearrangement joins TRBV4-2 to TRBJ1-2; D not resolved. Trimming took off 0 bases at V and 4 bases at J, with 6 bases between the two ends. In germline, CDR1 is LGHNA, CDR2 YNFKEQ. The CDR3 length is 13 residues. CDR3 sequence (DNA): TGTGCCAGCAGCCAAGAACTCGGCTATGGCTACACCTTC. Translating it yields CASSQELGYGYTF.

This clone was seen just once. The chain combines TRBV27 with TRBJ2-4; 7 bases fit TRBD1. Germline V gives CDR1 MNHEY, CDR2 SMNVEV (reference sequence). J gave up 8 bases and V 6 bases, and 13 bases lay outside the gene matches. The CDR3 length is 15 residues. CDR3 DNA sequence: TGTGCCAGCAGGATAACCGGGACAGATAGGTACATTCAGTACTTC. Protein sequence: CASRITGTDRYIQYF.

This chain connects TRBV7-9 to TRBJ2-3; a possible D gene is TRBD1 (5 bases). Germline V gene lookup returns CDR1 SEHNR and CDR2 FQNEAQ (reference sequence). The CDR3 loop spans 17 amino acids. V was pared by 2 bases and J by 2 bases, with 17 bases between. The CDR3 nucleotides are TGTGCCAGCAGCTTACCTAGGGGCCACGAATTCACAGATACGCAGTATTTT. The encoded protein is CASSLPRGHEFTDTQYF.

This clone has more than one count but fewer than ten. The chain recombines TRBV7-9 with TRBJ1-1; D is unresolved. This CDR3 region has 13 residues. V was shortened by 5 bases and J by 11 bases, with 18 bases between the two germline ends. Per germline, CDR1 SEHNR and CDR2 FQNEAQ (reference sequence). The CDR3 sequence is CASSPRTLDPAFF. Written as DNA, the CDR3 is TGTGCCAGCAGCCCACGGACTTTAGACCCGGCTTTCTTT.

The V call is TRBV5-6, the J call TRBJ1-6; TRBD1 matches 8 bases. This CDR3 region has 16 residues. CDR1 is SGHDT and CDR2 is YYEEEE in the germline V gene. The V gene end was trimmed by 5 bases and the J gene end by 4 bases; junction bases not matched to a gene: 8. CDR3 in amino acids: CASSSGQGRYNSPLHF. The CDR3 DNA follows: TGTGCCAGCAGTAGTGGACAGGGTCGGTATAATTCACCCCTCCACTTT.

This clone was counted a single time. The chain combines TRBV5-4 with TRBJ2-3, with 9 bases fitting TRBD1. The V gene's germline CDR1 is SGHNT and CDR2 YYREEE (reference sequence). This CDR3 has 15 amino acids. The J segment lost 4 bases and the V segment lost 2 bases, leaving 5 bases of the junction unmatched. The CDR3 here is CASSLRDREPDTQYF. CDR3 DNA sequence: TGTGCCAGCAGCTTAAGGGACAGGGAACCAGATACGCAGTATTTT.

The chain uses TRBV5-6 and TRBJ1-3; the D gene is possibly TRBD1 (6 bases). The CDR3 runs 15 residues. V lost 2 bases to trimming and J lost 8 bases, with 17 bases between them. Germline V gene sequence: CDR1 SGHDT, CDR2 YYEEEE. In DNA form, the CDR3 reads TGTGCCAGCAGCTTATCCGGACAGTTGACGTACACCATATATTTT. It translates to CASSLSGQLTYTIYF. The whole variable domain, remainder taken from reference TRBV5-6 and TRBJ1-3, is DAGVTQSPTHLIKTRGQQVTLRCSPKSGHDTVSWYQQALGQGPQFIFQYYEEEERQRGNFPDRFSGHQFPNYSSELNVNALLLGDSALYLCASSLSGQLTYTIYFGEGSWLTVV.

V is TRBV7-2 and J is TRBJ2-3, with 12 bases fitting TRBD2. Germline lookup yields CDR1 SGHTA and CDR2 FQGNSA. CDR3 length: 17 residues. Trimming took 1 base from V and 8 from J; bases not matched to a gene: 10. The chain's CDR3 is CASSLGPSGGASGTQYF. For the CDR3, the DNA is TGTGCCAGCAGCTTAGGTCCTAGCGGGGGGGCGTCGGGTACGCAGTATTTT.

The chain carries TRBV5-1 and TRBJ1-1; TRBD1 aligns across 7 bases. The CDR3 runs to 14 residues. Trimming at V came to 3 bases and at J to 0 bases, leaving 2 bases not matched to a gene. Germline V gene data show CDR1 as SGHRS and CDR2 as YFSETQ. The DNA for the CDR3 is TGCGCCAGCAGCTCGGGACAGCTGAACACTGAAGCTTTCTTT. Translated: CASSSGQLNTEAFF. Drawing the rest from reference TRBV5-1 and TRBJ1-1, the complete variable domain is KAGVTQTPRYLIKTRGQQVTLSCSPISGHRSVSWYQQTPGQGLQFLFEYFSETQRNKGNFPGRFSGRQFSNSRSEMNVSTLELGDSALYLCASSSGQLNTEAFFGQGTRLTVV.

The CDR3 region has the DNA TGTGCCAGCAGTTTGCCCGGGACAGGGGGTACCCAAGAGACCCAGTACTTC. Its protein is CASSLPGTGGTQETQYF. The rearrangement joins TRBV28 to TRBJ2-5, with TRBD1 identical over 11 bases. The CDR3 runs 17 residues. CDR1 MDHEN and CDR2 SYDVKM come from the germline V gene. Trimming at V came to 3 bases and at J to 1 base, leaving 7 bases not matched to a gene.

This clone was detected once. The V gene is TRBV19, the J gene TRBJ1-1; 8 bases align to TRBD1. J gave up 5 bases and V 8 bases, and 7 bases lay outside the gene matches. The CDR3 length is 13 residues. From germline, CDR1 is LNHDA and CDR2 SQIVND (reference sequence). The CDR3 is CASSRTGRTEAFF. The CDR3, as DNA: TGTGCCAGTTCCCGGACAGGGCGGACTGAAGCTTTCTTT.

This chain joins TRBV6-5 and TRBJ2-1; D remains ambiguous. Germline CDR1 reads MNHEY; CDR2 reads SVGAGI. This CDR3 is built from 14 residues. Trimming took off 6 bases at V and 5 bases at J, with 14 bases between the two ends. CDR3 sequence (DNA): TGTGCCAGCAGCCCACGGTTACCCCACAATGAGCAGTTCTTC. Translation gives CASSPRLPHNEQFF.

The J gene is TRBJ2-2, the V gene TRBV11-2; TRBD2 might be the D (7 bases). Germline-derived CDR1 and CDR2 are SGHAT and FQNNGV. Trimming took 3 bases from V and 2 from J, leaving 16 bases between them. This CDR3 comprises 17 residues. CDR3 in amino acids: CASSFPSGGGNTGELFF. DNA for the CDR3: TGTGCCAGCAGCTTCCCTAGCGGAGGGGGAAACACCGGGGAGCTGTTTTTT.